This T cell receptor (beta chain) was recorded in a study of cytomegalovirus exposure and HLA in healthy donors. TCRdb keeps only in-frame clones here, not all; method: immunoSEQ multiplex PCR. Found here are a few hundred thousand clones, roughly 88% of them singletons; the top ten hold 0.83%. CDR1 MNHEY and CDR2 SVGAGI come from the germline V gene. The germline V and J ends were trimmed by 7 bases and 7 bases, with 16 bases remaining between them. The CDR3 is made up of 13 amino acids. This clone has just a few counts. The V and J genes are TRBV6-5 and TRBJ1-1, with D hard to call. What was sequenced was PBMCs. This receptor was obtained from a woman aged 18-30 years in good health and CMV-seronegative. CDR3 in DNA: TGTGCCAGCAATCCGACAAGTGGTTTTGAAGCTTTCTTT. Translation gives CASNPTSGFEAFF.